The TCR beta chain under discussion was sequenced for a study of a mutant IDH1 vaccine in newly diagnosed glioma. Whole-study context: Patients previously underwent radiotherapy, temozolomide, or both, and most underwent both. Points from the study as a whole: The study observed vaccine-induced immune responses in more than 80% of patients. The authors found pseudoprogression apparently unrelated to changes in top peripheral T cell clonotypes.

Time point denoted: week 35, safety follow-up. Every vaccine dose comprised 300 ug of mutant IDH1 20-mer peptide plus topical imiquimod. At weeks 1, 3, 5, 7, 11, 15, 19 and 23, patients received a vaccination, eight in all. The ends were cut back, 0 bases at V and 4 bases at J, with 9 bases in the middle. The CDR3 loop spans 15 amino acids. Germline loops: CDR1 KGHSH, CDR2 LQKENI. Concerning this clone itself: Its specificity is not known.

Sequencing was performed with immunoSEQ multiplex PCR; in TCRdb, only in-frame clones are kept and a portion is missing. Of 55,000 to 65,000 clones in the sample, approximately 81% were seen once. The receptor was isolated from a man between 25 and 39 years old with glioma. This specimen consisted of PBMCs, obtained from a glioma patient whose treatment included an IDH1 peptide vaccine. The chain couples TRBV18 to TRBJ1-4, with D perhaps TRBD1 (5 bases). The CDR3 reads CASSPPGVRNEKLFF. For the CDR3, the DNA is TGTGCCAGCTCACCACCAGGGGTGCGTAATGAAAAACTGTTTTTT. Using reference TRBV18 and TRBJ1-4 for the parts outside the CDR3, the full variable domain is NAGVMQNPRHLVRRRGQEARLRCSPMKGHSHVYWYRQLPEEGLKFMVYLQKENIIDESGMPKERFSAEFPKEGPSILRIQQVVRGDSAAYFCASSPPGVRNEKLFFGSGTQLSVL.